This T cell receptor beta chain comes out of a study of blood T cell repertoires in COVID-19. Study as a whole: T cells, B-cell-depleted T cells, or PBMCs provided the cDNA or gDNA that served as material.

Followed longitudinally, the Seattle patients had been enrolled during active infection. The protocol was immunoSEQ multiplex PCR, while the TCRdb copy is restricted to in-frame clones and leaves out a portion. The sample shows roughly 300,000 clones, approximately 91% of them seen only once. The receptor's source is a woman in her twenties or thirties with COVID-19, enrolled during active disease. Sequencing was performed on peripheral blood.

The CDR3: CASSIADREDQPQHF. CDR3 DNA: TGTGCCAGTAGTATAGCCGACAGGGAAGATCAGCCCCAGCATTTT. J is TRBJ1-5 and V is TRBV19, with 7 bases aligning to TRBD1. Germline loops: CDR1 LNHDA, CDR2 SQIVND (reference sequence). The CDR3 sequence is 15 residues long. The V and J ends lost 1 base and 5 bases, in that order; junction bases with no gene match: 5.